This T cell receptor (beta chain) originates from a study of T cell responses to AZD1222 COVID-19 vaccine. The assay was immunoSEQ multiplex PCR, and TCRdb's table has in-frame clones only and misses some. The sample holds 150,000 to 200,000 clones, around 92% seen once. Both about-4-week and about-12-week second-dose recipients were combined. Worth noting for this clone: The antigen remains unidentified.

CDR3 size: 16 residues. V lost 6 bases, J lost 5 bases, and 13 bases stayed unmatched. Germline V gene sequence: CDR1 MDHEN, CDR2 SYDVKM. General study results and limits: Regions 160-218 and 743-854 held dominance among vaccine-associated CD4 TCRs, which spanned spike. Among AZD1222 vaccinees, only 5 to 7 were seropositive at baseline. Targeting of unmutated variant regions was reportedly seen in nearly half of spike-specific TCRs.

The source is an adult who received the AZD1222 COVID-19 vaccine. The J gene is TRBJ1-3, the V gene TRBV28, with 7 bases matching TRBD1. This specimen consisted of peripheral blood, obtained 28 days after the second AZD1222 dose. The CDR3 loop reads CASSDNQGGMRNTIYF. The DNA of the CDR3 is TGTGCCAGCAGCGATAACCAGGGGGGGATGAGAAACACCATATATTTT.